This T cell receptor (beta chain) originates from a study of T cell responses to AZD1222 COVID-19 vaccine. To note about this clone: Its target is not known.

The length of the CDR3 is 13 residues. Between the trimmed V and J ends, which lost 2 bases and 8 bases, there was a span of 10 bases. Germline loops: CDR1 MNHEY, CDR2 SMNVEV (reference sequence). Assay: immunoSEQ multiplex PCR; the TCRdb copy retains only in-frame clones and omits some. This table has about 140,000 clones, about 90% appearing once. Study outcomes and limitations: Mapped onto spike, vaccine-associated CD4 TCRs spanned it and were dominant at 160-218 and 743-854.

The receptor was isolated from an adult who received the AZD1222 COVID-19 vaccine. Here the sequenced sample was peripheral blood, taken 28 days after the second AZD1222 dose. The V call is TRBV27, the J call TRBJ2-4; TRBD2 is a possible D gene (7 bases). CDR3 amino acids: CASSLEGGDIQYF. The CDR3 coding sequence is TGTGCCAGCAGTTTAGAGGGGGGGGACATTCAGTACTTC.